The next 8 T cell receptor beta chains were all read from a single sample in a study of shared clonotypes between healthy human individuals (dated by TCRdb to the early 2020s). The library was produced with the immunoSEQ multiplex PCR assay. TCRdb carries this immuneACCESS record with in-frame sequences only. Its versions omit some clonotypes, under half of them owing to an unresolved V gene in the studies checked, with the rest unexplained. For this sample there are about 2 million clones; around 96% appear just once. Jointly, the top ten make up 1% to 1.3% of the sample. CD8 naive samples were CD45RO-negative cells positively selected for CCR7, giving a CD45RA+CCR7+ population that excluded TemRA cells. The source material was naive CD8+ T cells sorted from blood. The meaning of the sample's cell subset or site label: CD45RA+CCR7+. These receptors were obtained from a man aged 18 to 30 in good health.

The chain combines TRBV18 with TRBJ2-7; 9 positions agree with TRBD1. Trimming at V came to 0 bases and at J to 3 bases, leaving 6 bases not matched to a gene. The CDR3 is made up of 16 amino acids. Germline V CDR1 and CDR2: KGHSH, LQKENI. Here the CDR3 DNA reads TGTGCCAGCTCACCACCGGTACAGGGGGCCGTCTACGAGCAGTACTTC. Residues: CASSPPVQGAVYEQYF.

V is TRBV5-6 and J is TRBJ1-1, with a tentative D call TRBD1 (5 bases). The V gene lost 4 bases and the J gene lost 6 bases, with 13 bases spanning the gap. CDR3 length equals 13 residues. Germline V CDR1 and CDR2: SGHDT, YYEEEE. The CDR3 here is CASSASPRAEAFF. The CDR3 DNA sequence: TGTGCCAGCAGCGCCTCTCCCAGGGCTGAAGCTTTCTTT.

The rearrangement links TRBV15 to TRBJ2-5, with unresolved D. CDR1 and CDR2 from the germline V gene are LNHNV and YYDKDF (reference sequence). V was shortened by 6 bases and J by 2 bases, with 7 bases between the two germline ends. CDR3 length: 12 amino acids. CDR3 sequence (DNA): TGTGCCACCAGACACTATCAAGAGACCCAGTACTTC. Its protein is CATRHYQETQYF.

This chain connects TRBV9 to TRBJ1-6; D remains unclear. This CDR3 spans 11 amino acids. Trimming pared 3 bases from V and 8 bases from J, leaving 3 bases between. The germline V gene has CDR1 SGDLS and CDR2 YYNGEE. This chain's CDR3 is CASSADSPLHF. CDR3 coding DNA: TGTGCCAGCAGCGCCGATTCACCCCTCCACTTT.

This chain links TRBV11-3 with TRBJ2-3, with D possibly being TRBD2 (5 bases). V lost 5 bases, J lost 4 bases, and 7 bases lay in between. CDR1 is SGHNT, CDR2 YENEEA, per germline. This CDR3 has 12 amino acids. The CDR3 is CASSPGADTQYF. The CDR3 DNA follows: TGTGCCAGCAGCCCCGGGGCAGATACGCAGTATTTT.

The chain joins TRBV6-1 to TRBJ2-7; D is ambiguous. The V end was cut by 10 bases, the J end by 3 bases, with 10 bases between. Germline lookup yields CDR1 MNHNS and CDR2 SASEGT. This CDR3 has 11 amino acids. DNA of the CDR3: TGTGCCACCGACTCGAACTACGAGCAGTACTTC. Translation gives CATDSNYEQYF.

This sequence joins TRBV9 and TRBJ2-1; TRBD2 aligns across 7 bases. In germline, CDR1 is SGDLS, CDR2 YYNGEE. Losses at the gene ends were 0 bases for V and 5 bases for J; bases not matched to a gene: 5. This CDR3 spans 15 amino acids. The CDR3 loop is CASSVGAGNDNEQFF. The CDR3 nucleotides read TGTGCCAGCAGCGTAGGAGCGGGAAATGACAATGAGCAGTTCTTC.

This clone was seen just once. Other DNA sequences in the sample encode the same CDR3. The rearrangement joins TRBV10-3 to TRBJ2-1, with no clear D. Germline CDR1 is ENHRY and CDR2 is SYGVKD. V was pared by 0 bases and J by 4 bases, with 7 bases between. The CDR3 totals 14 residues. The CDR3 DNA is TGTGCCATCAGTGAGTCGGGCAGTTACAATGAGCAGTTCTTC. Protein: CAISESGSYNEQFF.